One and the same sample provided the 20 T cell receptor beta chains below, sequenced in a study of CD8+CD57+ T cells in acquired aplastic anemia. Patients who underwent sequencing had shown CD8+CD57+ cell expansion by flow cytometry. It was genomic DNA that served as the template for profiling TCR beta VDJ and CDR3. TCRdb ran MiXCR on the reads and lists one entry per CDR3 protein. There are just over 150,000 distinct CDR3 sequences in the sample; around 48% occur only once, and roughly 30% lies in the top ten. Material: sorted CD4+, CD8+, or CD8+CD57+ T cells (not recorded which) from PBMCs. The receptors originated from a human donor with aplastic anemia.

This rearrangement joins TRBV6-1 to TRBJ2-1; D remains unclear. This CDR3 has 17 residues. Germline V gives CDR1 MNHNS, CDR2 SASEGT. V was trimmed by 3 bases and J by 5 bases, leaving 20 bases between them. In DNA form, the CDR3 reads TGTGCCAGCAGTGAGAGTTACCTAACGGCTGGGGACAATGAGCAGTTCTTC. This codes for CASSESYLTAGDNEQFF.

This clonotype was picked up a small number of times. V gene TRBV10-3 combines with J gene TRBJ1-2; no clear D. The V gene's germline CDR1 is ENHRY and CDR2 SYGVKD. This CDR3 spans 14 amino acids. Trimming stripped 4 bases from V and 2 bases from J, with 11 bases between. CDR3 in DNA: TGTGCCATCAGTGGCGGTAGCGGGAACTATGGCTACACCTTC. This codes for CAISGGSGNYGYTF.

On this clonotype itself: Mismatch with germline at one junction end may stem from a read error. The rearrangement joins TRBV7-3 to TRBJ2-7; maybe TRBD2 (5 bases). The CDR3 length is 13 residues. CDR1 SGHTA and CDR2 FQGTGA come from the germline V gene. This CDR3 reads CASSLTGSVGQYF. DNA for the CDR3: TGTGCCAGCAGCTTGACTGGGAGCGTTGGGCAGTATTTC.

This clonotype was seen a few times. The CDR3 region is CASSLASGGTDTQYF. The CDR3 nucleotides read TGTGCCAGCAGCTTAGCTAGCGGGGGGACAGATACGCAGTATTTT. The chain is built from TRBV7-2 and TRBJ2-3; TRBD2 matches at 10 bases. Per the germline V gene, CDR1 is SGHTA and CDR2 is FQGNSA. The junction had 0 bases not matched to a gene; V was cut back by 0 bases and J by 3 bases. The CDR3 extends over 15 amino acids.

About this clonotype itself: Relative to the germline gene, one junction end is altered; a read error may explain this. This chain connects TRBV6-5 to TRBJ2-1; D is ambiguous. Looked up from germline, CDR1 is MNHEY and CDR2 is SVGAGI. The CDR3 contains 13 residues. Written as DNA, the CDR3 is TGTGCCAACAGTTACTCTTCCTACAATGAGCAGTTCTTC. Its protein product is CANSYSSYNEQFF.

The rearrangement joins TRBV4-1 to TRBJ2-1, with D maybe TRBD2 (7 bases). The CDR3 consists of 17 residues. V lost 3 bases to trimming and J lost 3 bases, with 18 bases between them. Germline loops: CDR1 MGHRA, CDR2 YSYEKL. The CDR3 DNA is TGCGCCAGCAGCCAGGGGGCGGGGGCCCAATTCTACAATGAGCAGTTCTTC. It codes for CASSQGAGAQFYNEQFF.

V and J are TRBV2 and TRBJ1-5; perhaps TRBD1 as D (5 bases). Trimming took 2 bases from V and 0 from J, leaving 5 bases between them. This CDR3 region has 14 residues. CDR1 is SNHLY, CDR2 FYNNEI, per germline. This chain's CDR3 is CASSERGSNQPQHF. CDR3 nucleotides: TGTGCCAGCAGTGAAAGGGGTAGCAATCAGCCCCAGCATTTT.

This chain connects TRBV2 to TRBJ1-4; no clear D. The CDR3 contains 16 residues. The V end lost 1 base, the J end lost 0 bases, and 9 bases lay between the germline ends. Germline-derived CDR1 and CDR2 are SNHLY and FYNNEI. The chain's CDR3 is CASSEGRLATNEKLFF. Here the CDR3 DNA reads TGTGCCAGCAGTGAAGGCAGGCTAGCAACTAATGAAAAACTGTTTTTT.

The genes are TRBV13 and TRBJ2-1; 8 bases agree with TRBD2. Germline V lookup: CDR1 PRHDT, CDR2 FYEKMQ (reference sequence). CDR3 length: 19 residues. The V gene end was trimmed by 5 bases and the J gene end by 8 bases; junction bases not matched to a gene: 23. This CDR3 is CASSPQRGRAGGLWDEQFF. The CDR3, as DNA: TGTGCCAGCAGCCCACAACGAGGACGGGCGGGAGGACTCTGGGATGAGCAGTTCTTC.

This clonotype was counted at least ten times. The chain is built from TRBV12-3 or TRBV12-4 and TRBJ2-1; D uncertain. The CDR3 covers 11 residues. Trimming pared 6 bases from V and 6 bases from J, leaving 6 bases between. CDR3 nucleotide sequence: TGTGCCAGCAGAGGGCCCAATGAGCAGTTCTTC. This codes for CASRGPNEQFF.

The CDR3 here is CSAYPSPLGEKLFF. The CDR3, as DNA: TGCAGCGCCTATCCCAGCCCATTAGGTGAAAAACTGTTTTTT. This chain links TRBV29-1 with TRBJ1-4; the D is unclear. Germline V gene sequence: CDR1 SQVTM, CDR2 ANQGSEA. This CDR3 spans 14 amino acids. With 7 bases removed from V and 7 bases from J, the gap between germline ends came to 19 bases. The full variable domain, rest sourced from reference TRBV29-1 and TRBJ1-4, is SAVISQKPSRDICQRGTSLTIQCQVDSQVTMMFWYRQQPGQSLTLIATANQGSEATYESGFVIDKFPISRPNLTFSTLTVSNMSPEDSSIYLCSAYPSPLGEKLFFGSGTQLSVL.

This clonotype has ten or more counts. The chain links TRBV5-1 to TRBJ2-7; D perhaps matches TRBD1 (6 bases). Trimming removed 5 bases at V and 7 bases at J, with 22 bases between. The CDR3 extends over 15 amino acids. CDR1 and CDR2 (germline): SGHRS, YFSETQ. The CDR3 region has the DNA TGCGCCAGCAGTCCACACAGGGATTTGGCACTTGAGCAGTACTTC. Its protein product is CASSPHRDLALEQYF. The entire variable domain, with the rest obtained from reference TRBV5-1 and TRBJ2-7, is as follows: KAGVTQTPRYLIKTRGQQVTLSCSPISGHRSVSWYQQTPGQGLQFLFEYFSETQRNKGNFPGRFSGRQFSNSRSEMNVSTLELGDSALYLCASSPHRDLALEQYFGPGTRLTVT.

The V gene is TRBV6-1, the J gene TRBJ2-7, with D hard to call. This CDR3 has 14 residues. CDR1 is MNHNS and CDR2 is SASEGT in the germline V gene. Trimming pared 2 bases from V and 5 bases from J, leaving 13 bases between. CDR3 sequence (DNA): TGTGCCAGCAGTGAATCTGGGAACCGCCACGAGCAGTACTTC. Translating it yields CASSESGNRHEQYF.

V usage is TRBV20-1 and J usage is TRBJ2-3, with D perhaps matching TRBD1 or TRBD2 (5 bases each). CDR1 DFQATT and CDR2 SNEGSKA come from the germline V gene (reference sequence). This CDR3 has 14 amino acids. Trimming stripped 5 bases from V and 0 bases from J, with 12 bases between. The CDR3 DNA reads TGCAGTGCTTCCCCTGGGGGTAGCACAGATACGCAGTATTTT. This gives the protein CSASPGGSTDTQYF.

The chain joins TRBV19 to TRBJ2-7; 9 positions match TRBD2. The CDR3 spans 14 residues. Germline CDR1 is LNHDA and CDR2 is SQIVND (reference sequence). V dropped 1 base and J dropped 6; count of bases not matched to a gene: 4. The CDR3 loop reads CASSIVGTSREQYF. The CDR3, as DNA: TGTGCCAGTAGTATAGTTGGGACTAGCCGCGAGCAGTACTTC.

This clonotype occurred many times. The V and J genes are TRBV20-1 and TRBJ1-1; the D gene is possibly TRBD1 (6 bases). Germline CDR1 is DFQATT and CDR2 is SNEGSKA (reference sequence). V dropped 3 bases and J dropped 4 bases, with 12 bases sitting between them. CDR3 length: 13 amino acids. DNA of the CDR3: TGCAGTGCTAGCAGGGGCAGGGGCACTGAAGCTTTCTTT. Protein sequence: CSASRGRGTEAFF.

This clonotype came up a few times. CDR3 amino acids: CASTQGELFF. As DNA, the CDR3 is TGTGCCAGCACTCAAGGGGAGCTGTTTTTT. The chain is built from TRBV7-4 and TRBJ2-2; D is undetermined. This CDR3 has 10 residues. Germline-derived CDR1 and CDR2 are SGHVT and SQSDAQ. V was clipped by 7 bases and J by 8 bases, with 5 bases between them.

The chain carries TRBV20-1 and TRBJ1-6; D might be TRBD1 (5 bases). Trimming stripped 5 bases from V and 8 bases from J, with 10 bases between. This CDR3 region has 12 residues. CDR1 and CDR2 from the germline V gene are DFQATT and SNEGSKA (reference sequence). DNA of the CDR3: TGCAGTGCTCCAGGGACGGATTCACCCCTCCACTTT. Its protein product is CSAPGTDSPLHF.

This clonotype was recorded at least ten times. V gene TRBV5-6 combines with J gene TRBJ2-3, with TRBD2 matching over 8 bases. Germline V CDR1 and CDR2: SGHDT, YYEEEE. V lost 0 bases and J lost 2; bases outside the gene matches: 5. The CDR3 is made up of 16 amino acids. The CDR3 protein is CASSLGLAGPTDTQYF. The CDR3 nucleotides read TGTGCCAGCAGCTTGGGCCTAGCGGGTCCCACAGATACGCAGTATTTT.

This chain uses TRBV7-8 with TRBJ2-7; the D is unclear. The V gene's germline CDR1 is SGHVS and CDR2 FQNEAQ. V dropped 5 bases and J dropped 3 bases, with 8 bases sitting between them. The CDR3 length is 12 residues. The CDR3 coding sequence is TGTGCCAGCAGCCACATAGGCTACGAGCAGTACTTC. Amino acid sequence: CASSHIGYEQYF. The complete variable domain, with remaining parts taken from reference TRBV7-8 and TRBJ2-7, reads GAGVSQSPRYKVAKRGQDVALRCDPISGHVSLFWYQQALGQGPEFLTYFQNEAQLDKSGLPSDRFFAERPEGSVSTLKIQRTQQEDSAVYLCASSHIGYEQYFGPGTRLTVT.